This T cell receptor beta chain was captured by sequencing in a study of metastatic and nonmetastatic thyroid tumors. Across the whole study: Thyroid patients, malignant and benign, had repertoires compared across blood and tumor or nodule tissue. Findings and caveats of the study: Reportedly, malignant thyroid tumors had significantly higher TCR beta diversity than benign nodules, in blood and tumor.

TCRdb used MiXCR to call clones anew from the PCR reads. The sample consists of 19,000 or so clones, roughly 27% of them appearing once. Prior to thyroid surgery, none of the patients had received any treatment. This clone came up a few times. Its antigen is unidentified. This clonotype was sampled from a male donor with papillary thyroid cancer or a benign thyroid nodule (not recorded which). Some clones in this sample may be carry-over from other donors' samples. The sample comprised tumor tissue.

CDR3: CASRDRGVDGYTF. CDR3 nucleotides: TGTGCCAGCAGAGACAGGGGAGTCGATGGCTACACCTTC. The V gene is TRBV2, the J gene TRBJ1-2, with 8 bases identical to TRBD1. CDR1 is SNHLY, CDR2 FYNNEI, per germline. This CDR3 contains 13 residues. The junction had 6 bases not matched to a gene; V was cut back by 6 bases and J by 6 bases.